The 9 T cell receptor beta chains below all came from one sample that was sequenced in a study of blood T cell repertoires in COVID-19 (dated by TCRdb to 2018 to 2020). The library was made by the immunoSEQ multiplex PCR assay. TCRdb retrieved this table from immuneACCESS and kept in-frame rearrangements only. Not all clones are present; in checked studies, unresolved V genes account for under half, and no reason is known for the remainder. This sample comprises under 300,000 clones, around 85% of them detected only once. Roughly 3.1% of the sample is in the top ten clones. Sequenced sample: PBMCs or T cells enriched from blood (not recorded which). The receptors were sampled from a woman aged 40 to 50 with acute COVID-19.

The rearrangement links TRBV11-3 to TRBJ2-7, with 7 positions matching TRBD1. Germline V gene lookup returns CDR1 SGHNT and CDR2 YENEEA. The ends lost 0 bases at V and 4 bases at J; junction bases unmatched: 9. CDR3 size: 16 residues. CDR3 region: CASSLDITGASYEQYF. The CDR3 region has the DNA TGTGCCAGCAGCTTAGATATCACAGGGGCGTCGTACGAGCAGTACTTC.

J is TRBJ2-1 and V is TRBV7-2, with no clear D. Germline assignment: CDR1 SGHTA and CDR2 FQGNSA. The CDR3 runs 13 residues. The V gene lost 5 bases and the J gene lost 10 bases, with 15 bases spanning the gap. CDR3 coding DNA: TGTGCCAGCAGCCAACTTTCACCCCCCGAGCAGTTCTTC. Protein: CASSQLSPPEQFF.

The CDR3 is CASSETGLTNTEAFF. The DNA for the CDR3 is TGTGCCAGCAGTGAAACGGGACTAACGAACACTGAAGCTTTCTTT. The V gene is TRBV2, the J gene TRBJ1-1; the D gene is possibly TRBD1 (5 bases). V gave up 2 bases and J gave up 1 base, with 11 bases separating them. Germline CDR1 reads SNHLY; CDR2 reads FYNNEI. The CDR3 length is 15 residues. The whole variable domain, filled in from reference TRBV2 and TRBJ1-1, reads EPEVTQTPSHQVTQMGQEVILRCVPISNHLYFYWYRQILGQKVEFLVSFYNNEISEKSEIFDDQFSVERPDGSNFTLKIRSTKLEDSAMYFCASSETGLTNTEAFFGQGTRLTVV.

The chain links TRBV30 to TRBJ1-2, with TRBD1 identical over 7 bases. This CDR3 spans 13 amino acids. Germline CDR1 GTSNPN, CDR2 SVGIG (reference sequence). V gave up 2 bases and J gave up 4 bases; unmatched junction bases: 4. This chain's CDR3 is CAWSYAGGYGYTF. The CDR3 DNA is TGTGCCTGGAGTTATGCAGGGGGCTATGGCTACACCTTC.

This rearrangement joins TRBV4-1 to TRBJ2-4; 12 bases are a match to TRBD2. After removal of 1 base from V and 6 bases from J, the junction contained 4 bases not matched to a gene. This CDR3 spans 16 amino acids. CDR1 and CDR2 (germline): MGHRA, YSYEKL. Written as DNA, the CDR3 is TGCGCCAGCAGCCAAGCACCGACTAGCGGGAGAAACATTCAGTACTTC. Translating gives CASSQAPTSGRNIQYF.

This CDR3 is CAWSGTSLTDTQYF. The CDR3 DNA sequence: TGTGCCTGGAGTGGGACTAGCCTCACAGATACGCAGTATTTT. The chain carries TRBV30 and TRBJ2-3; TRBD2 matches at 8 bases. CDR1 GTSNPN and CDR2 SVGIG come from the germline V gene (reference sequence). This CDR3 comprises 14 residues. Germline trimming cut 1 base from V and 2 bases from J; bases unmatched to any gene: 2. Drawing the rest from reference TRBV30 and TRBJ2-3, the complete variable domain is SQTIHQWPATLVQPVGSPLSLECTVEGTSNPNLYWYRQAAGRGLQLLFYSVGIGQISSEVPQNLSASRPQDRQFILSSKKLLLSDSGFYLCAWSGTSLTDTQYFGPGTRLTVL.

V gene TRBV12-3 or TRBV12-4 combines with J gene TRBJ2-7; D not resolved. The germline V and J ends were trimmed by 5 bases and 4 bases, with 6 bases remaining between them. There are 11 residues in the CDR3. The CDR3 reads CASSPKYEQYF. CDR3 in DNA: TGTGCCAGCAGTCCTAAATACGAGCAGTACTTC.

The chain has TRBV12-5 and TRBJ2-1; 11 bases match TRBD2. The CDR3 is 16 residues long. J lost 4 bases, V lost 4 bases, and 6 bases had no gene match. CDR1 and CDR2 from the germline V gene are LGHNT and FRNRAP. CDR3 bases: TGTGCTAGTGGTTCACCGGGACTAGCGGTTTACAATGAGCAGTTCTTC. Encoded protein: CASGSPGLAVYNEQFF.

The J gene is TRBJ1-4, the V gene TRBV18, with 7 bases lining up with TRBD1. The germline gives CDR1 KGHSH, CDR2 LQKENI. The junction had 10 bases not matched to a gene; V was cut back by 5 bases and J by 7 bases. The CDR3 runs to 15 residues. The CDR3 nucleotides are TGTGCCAGCTCAACTTCAGGGGGGATCGGTGAAAAACTGTTTTTT. Protein sequence: CASSTSGGIGEKLFF.